Shown below are 15 T cell receptor beta chains from a single sample sequenced in a study of cytomegalovirus exposure and HLA in healthy donors. The primer mix had 60 Vbeta and 13 Jbeta primers. Sequencing was performed with immunoSEQ multiplex PCR; in TCRdb, only in-frame clones are kept and a portion is missing. The table shows about 100,000 clones, with around 10% occurring only once. Sequencing used PBMCs. The receptors come from a man between 40 and 49 years old in good health and CMV-seropositive.

J is TRBJ1-1 and V is TRBV10-3; TRBD1 matches 7 bases. The V gene end was trimmed by 4 bases and the J gene end by 5 bases; junction bases not matched to a gene: 1. From germline, CDR1 is ENHRY and CDR2 SYGVKD. This CDR3 is 12 amino acids long. CDR3 protein: CAISGQGTEAFF. DNA of the CDR3: TGTGCCATCAGTGGACAGGGTACTGAAGCTTTCTTT.

This clone was recorded at least ten times. V and J are TRBV2 and TRBJ2-1, with D perhaps TRBD1 (6 bases). The germline V gene has CDR1 SNHLY and CDR2 FYNNEI. Trimming cost V 4 bases and J 6 bases, with 10 bases left between them. The CDR3 sequence is 13 residues long. CDR3 DNA: TGTGCCAGCAGTGGACAGGTACGCAATGAGCAGTTCTTC. Translating it yields CASSGQVRNEQFF. The variable domain in full, completed from reference TRBV2 and TRBJ2-1, reads EPEVTQTPSHQVTQMGQEVILRCVPISNHLYFYWYRQILGQKVEFLVSFYNNEISEKSEIFDDQFSVERPDGSNFTLKIRSTKLEDSAMYFCASSGQVRNEQFFGPGTRLTVL.

For this clone: The same CDR3 also results from other DNA sequences found in this sample. The chain has TRBV11-2 and TRBJ2-2; no firm D call. The V end was cut by 3 bases, the J end by 0 bases, with 5 bases between. The CDR3 covers 14 residues. The germline gives CDR1 SGHAT, CDR2 FQNNGV. The CDR3 DNA follows: TGTGCCAGCAGCTTGAGAGCGAACACCGGGGAGCTGTTTTTT. Translating gives CASSLRANTGELFF. The full variable domain, rest sourced from reference TRBV11-2 and TRBJ2-2, is EAGVAQSPRYKIIEKRQSVAFWCNPISGHATLYWYQQILGQGPKLLIQFQNNGVVDDSQLPKDRFSAERLKGVDSTLKIQPAKLEDSAVYLCASSLRANTGELFFGEGSRLTVL.

The J gene is TRBJ2-4, the V gene TRBV4-1; no definite D call. Germline loops: CDR1 MGHRA, CDR2 YSYEKL. This CDR3 comprises 15 residues. Trimming removed 1 base from V and 0 bases from J, with 7 bases in between. CDR3 residues: CASSQVNLAKNIQYF. The CDR3 DNA follows: TGCGCCAGCAGCCAAGTTAATTTAGCCAAAAACATTCAGTACTTC.

This clone was seen more than once but under ten times. The rearrangement links TRBV6-6 to TRBJ2-7, with 11 bases lining up with TRBD2. V gave up 8 bases and J gave up 6 bases; unmatched junction bases: 15. Germline V CDR1 and CDR2: MNHNY, SVGAGI (reference sequence). The length of the CDR3 is 16 residues. CDR3 loop: CASRLWVAGGGSEQYF. CDR3 DNA: TGTGCCAGCCGACTTTGGGTAGCGGGAGGGGGTAGCGAGCAGTACTTC.

The table lists this clone with a few counts. J is TRBJ2-5 and V is TRBV10-3, with a possible D match to TRBD1 (8 bases). The CDR3 loop spans 12 amino acids. Trimming pared 10 bases from V and 4 bases from J, leaving 13 bases between. Germline V gives CDR1 ENHRY, CDR2 SYGVKD. CDR3 region: CATTGEGETQYF. The CDR3 DNA is TGTGCCACGACAGGGGAGGGAGAGACCCAGTACTTC.

This CDR3 is CASSFLTQQPGQGHNEQFF. CDR3 coding DNA: TGTGCCAGCAGCTTCCTAACACAACAGCCGGGACAGGGACACAATGAGCAGTTCTTC. The chain is built from TRBV7-3 and TRBJ2-1; TRBD1 aligns across 9 bases. This CDR3 is built from 19 residues. Germline V gene lookup returns CDR1 SGHTA and CDR2 FQGTGA. The junction had 17 bases not matched to a gene; V was cut back by 3 bases and J by 5 bases.

This sequence joins TRBV11-2 and TRBJ2-1; 10 bases match TRBD2. The CDR3 covers 14 residues. Unmatched junction bases numbered 7, after V lost 6 bases and J lost 8 bases. The V gene's germline CDR1 is SGHAT and CDR2 FQNNGV. The CDR3 loop reads CASSPGTSVDEQFF. CDR3 DNA sequence: TGTGCCAGCAGTCCCGGGACTAGCGTGGATGAGCAGTTCTTC.

There are a few counts of this clone. This CDR3 reads CASSNRDRPDTGELFF. The CDR3 DNA follows: TGTGCCAGCAGCAACAGGGACAGGCCGGACACCGGGGAGCTGTTTTTT. V gene TRBV7-8 combines with J gene TRBJ2-2; 8 positions agree with TRBD1. The germline gives CDR1 SGHVS, CDR2 FQNEAQ. The CDR3 length is 16 residues. J was trimmed by 3 bases and V by 5 bases; bases with no gene match: 8. Based on the CDR3 plus reference TRBV7-8 and TRBJ2-2, the full variable domain is GAGVSQSPRYKVAKRGQDVALRCDPISGHVSLFWYQQALGQGPEFLTYFQNEAQLDKSGLPSDRFFAERPEGSVSTLKIQRTQQEDSAVYLCASSNRDRPDTGELFFGEGSRLTVL.

This chain uses TRBV6-5 with TRBJ2-2, with 8 positions matching TRBD2. There are 16 residues in the CDR3. The germline CDR1 and CDR2 sequences are MNHEY and SVGAGI. Trimming at V came to 2 bases and at J to 5 bases, leaving 7 bases not matched to a gene. Written as DNA, the CDR3 is TGTGCCAGCAGTTACAGGGGGACTAGAGGGACCGGGGAGCTGTTTTTT. Its protein is CASSYRGTRGTGELFF.

This clone was counted only a few times. The V call is TRBV6-5, the J call TRBJ1-5, with D possibly being TRBD1 (6 bases). V was pared by 5 bases and J by 6 bases, with 11 bases between. CDR1 and CDR2 from the germline V gene are MNHEY and SVGAGI. The CDR3 is 13 residues long. The CDR3 DNA sequence: TGTGCCAGCAGTAAACAGGGTATTCAGCCCCAGCATTTT. Translated, it gives CASSKQGIQPQHF.

The rearrangement uses TRBV7-9 and TRBJ1-1; TRBD1 agrees at 9 bases. Germline V CDR1 and CDR2: SEHNR, FQNEAQ (reference sequence). Germline trimming cut 3 bases from V and 1 base from J; bases unmatched to any gene: 12. The CDR3 contains 18 residues. CDR3 sequence: CASSFPRGTGRGNTEAFF. In DNA, the CDR3 is TGTGCCAGCAGCTTTCCCCGAGGGACAGGGCGGGGGAACACTGAAGCTTTCTTT.

In its sample, this clone was seen a few times. This chain joins TRBV2 and TRBJ2-5; D may be TRBD1 (5 bases). This CDR3 region has 13 residues. The ends were cut back, 5 bases at V and 2 bases at J, with 9 bases in the middle. Germline assignment: CDR1 SNHLY and CDR2 FYNNEI. CDR3 DNA: TGTGCCAGCAGTATTCGACAGCAAGAGACCCAGTACTTC. It codes for CASSIRQQETQYF. The entire variable domain, with the rest obtained from reference TRBV2 and TRBJ2-5, is as follows: EPEVTQTPSHQVTQMGQEVILRCVPISNHLYFYWYRQILGQKVEFLVSFYNNEISEKSEIFDDQFSVERPDGSNFTLKIRSTKLEDSAMYFCASSIRQQETQYFGPGTRLLVL.

The chain recombines TRBV27 with TRBJ2-5, with 7 bases lining up with TRBD2. The CDR3 has 14 residues. V shed 6 bases and J 1 base; nucleotides not matched to a gene: 5. Germline loops: CDR1 MNHEY, CDR2 SMNVEV (reference sequence). As DNA, the CDR3 is TGTGCCAGCAGACTACTAGCGCGCCAAGAGACCCAGTACTTC. This encodes CASRLLARQETQYF.

This chain links TRBV6-1 with TRBJ2-1; 12 bases agree with TRBD2. The germline gives CDR1 MNHNS, CDR2 SASEGT. V trimming: 7 bases; J trimming: 7 bases; junction bases outside the gene matches: 2. This CDR3 region has 13 residues. Written as DNA, the CDR3 is TGTGCCAGCAAGCTAGCGGGAGGGAATGAGCAGTTCTTC. Its translation is CASKLAGGNEQFF.